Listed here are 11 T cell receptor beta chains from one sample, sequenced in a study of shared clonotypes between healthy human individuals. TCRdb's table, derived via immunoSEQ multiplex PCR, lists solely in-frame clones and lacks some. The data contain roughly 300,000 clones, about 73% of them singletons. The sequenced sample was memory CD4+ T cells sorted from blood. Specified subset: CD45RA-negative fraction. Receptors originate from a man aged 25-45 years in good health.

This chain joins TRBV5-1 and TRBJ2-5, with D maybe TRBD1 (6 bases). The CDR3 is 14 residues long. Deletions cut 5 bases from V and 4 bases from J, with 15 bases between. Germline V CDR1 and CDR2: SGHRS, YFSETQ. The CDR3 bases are TGCGCCAGCAGGGACCCACAAGGGGGAGAGACCCAGTACTTC. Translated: CASRDPQGGETQYF.

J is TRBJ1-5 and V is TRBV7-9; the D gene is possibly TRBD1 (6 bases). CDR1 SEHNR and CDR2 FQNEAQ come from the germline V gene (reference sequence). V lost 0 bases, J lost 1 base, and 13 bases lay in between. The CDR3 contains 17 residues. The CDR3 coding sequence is TGTGCCAGCAGCTTAGCGATGACAGGCAGGAGCAATCAGCCCCAGCATTTT. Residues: CASSLAMTGRSNQPQHF.

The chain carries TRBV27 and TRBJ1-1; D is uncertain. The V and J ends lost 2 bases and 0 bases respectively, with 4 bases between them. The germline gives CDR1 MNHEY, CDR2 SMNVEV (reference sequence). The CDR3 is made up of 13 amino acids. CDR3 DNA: TGTGCCAGCAGTTTACAGATGAACACTGAAGCTTTCTTT. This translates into CASSLQMNTEAFF.

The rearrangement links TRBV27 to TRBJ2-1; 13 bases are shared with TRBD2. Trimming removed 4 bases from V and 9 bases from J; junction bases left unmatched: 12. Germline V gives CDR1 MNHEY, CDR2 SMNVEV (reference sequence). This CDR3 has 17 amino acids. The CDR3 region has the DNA TGTGCCAGCAGTTCAAGACGACTAGCGGGAGGTCGCCTTGAGCAGTTCTTC. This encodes CASSSRRLAGGRLEQFF.

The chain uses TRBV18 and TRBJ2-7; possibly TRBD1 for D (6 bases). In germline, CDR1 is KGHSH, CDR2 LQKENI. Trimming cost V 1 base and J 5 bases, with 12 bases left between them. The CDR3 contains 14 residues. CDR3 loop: CASSPHTGFHEQYF. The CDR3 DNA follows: TGTGCCAGCTCACCACATACAGGGTTCCACGAGCAGTACTTC.

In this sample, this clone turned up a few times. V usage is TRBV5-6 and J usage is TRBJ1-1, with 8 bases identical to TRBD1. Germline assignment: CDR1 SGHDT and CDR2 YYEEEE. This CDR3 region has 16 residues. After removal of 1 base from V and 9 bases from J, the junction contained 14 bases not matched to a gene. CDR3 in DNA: TGTGCCAGCAGCTTGTGGGCGGACAGGGTTGACGGTAAAGCTTTCTTT. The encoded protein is CASSLWADRVDGKAFF.

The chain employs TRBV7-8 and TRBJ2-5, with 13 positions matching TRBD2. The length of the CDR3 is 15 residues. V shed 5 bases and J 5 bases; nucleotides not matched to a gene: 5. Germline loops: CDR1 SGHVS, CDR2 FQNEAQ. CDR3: CASSIRTSGSETQYF. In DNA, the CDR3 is TGTGCCAGCAGCATTAGGACTAGCGGGAGTGAGACCCAGTACTTC.

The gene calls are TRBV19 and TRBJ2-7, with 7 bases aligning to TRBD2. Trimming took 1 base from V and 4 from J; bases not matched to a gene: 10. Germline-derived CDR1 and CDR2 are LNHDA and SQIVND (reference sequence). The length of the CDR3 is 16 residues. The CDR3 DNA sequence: TGTGCCAGTAGTATAGCCTCAGGCGGGAGCGGATACGAGCAGTACTTC. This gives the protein CASSIASGGSGYEQYF.

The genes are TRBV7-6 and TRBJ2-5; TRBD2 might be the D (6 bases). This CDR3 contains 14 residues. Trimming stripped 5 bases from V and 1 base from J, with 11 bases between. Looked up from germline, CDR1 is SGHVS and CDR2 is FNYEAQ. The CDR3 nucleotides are TGTGCCAGCAGCCCTACAGCGGGCCAAGAGACCCAGTACTTC. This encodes CASSPTAGQETQYF.

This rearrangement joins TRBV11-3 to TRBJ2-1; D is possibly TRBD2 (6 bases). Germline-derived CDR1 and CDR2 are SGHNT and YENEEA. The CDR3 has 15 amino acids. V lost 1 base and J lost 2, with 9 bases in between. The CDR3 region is CASSLVGGAYNEQFF. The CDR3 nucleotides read TGTGCCAGCAGCTTAGTGGGGGGAGCCTACAATGAGCAGTTCTTC. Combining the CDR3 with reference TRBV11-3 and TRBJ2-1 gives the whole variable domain EAGVVQSPRYKIIEKKQPVAFWCNPISGHNTLYWYLQNLGQGPELLIRYENEEAVDDSQLPKDRFSAERLKGVDSTLKIQPAELGDSAVYLCASSLVGGAYNEQFFGPGTRLTVL.

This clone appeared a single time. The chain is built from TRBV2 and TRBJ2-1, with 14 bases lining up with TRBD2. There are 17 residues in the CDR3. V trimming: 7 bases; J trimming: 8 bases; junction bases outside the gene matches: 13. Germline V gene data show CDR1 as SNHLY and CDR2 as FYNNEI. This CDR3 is CASTRGTSGRGFDEQFF. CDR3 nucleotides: TGTGCCAGCACCAGAGGGACTAGCGGGAGAGGGTTCGATGAGCAGTTCTTC.